This TCR beta chain originates from a study of T-cell memory formation after mild COVID-19 (dated by TCRdb to the early 2020s). A note on the overall study: Most TCR sequence clusters were specific to one of the two donors. Longitudinal TCRalpha and TCRbeta repertoire sequencing tracked T-cell clones expanding and contracting after mild COVID-19 in two donors. Two young, previously healthy adult volunteers made up the cohort, one male and one female. Results and caveats for the whole study, not just this receptor: Contracting CD4+ clones appeared mostly in the CM and EM memory subsets, whereas CD8+ clones were enriched in EMRA. Balanced CD4/CD8 phenotypes were observed for clones contracting from day 15 to 85, whereas a bias towards CD4+ was observed for a second wave of clones expanding from day 15 to 37. The detection of some responding clones in pre-infection memory suggests that pre-existing cross-reactive memory T cells joined the SARS-CoV-2 response. The second-wave clones that peaked on day 37 were not confirmed to be SARS-CoV-2 specific. Only two mild cases were covered by the study, and larger cohorts that include severe cases with pre-infection samples were considered necessary.

TCRdb lists the instrument as Illumina NovaSeq 6000. TCRalpha and TCRbeta cDNA libraries were built by 5'RACE with constant-segment primers, adding sample barcodes and unique molecular identifiers. RNA was extracted from every sample with Trizol reagent. Amplification of the libraries took two PCR steps, and the second step added a second sample barcode plus Illumina TruSeq adapters. Libraries were sequenced on an Illumina NovaSeq with 2 x 150 bp paired-end reads. The authors' analysis ran thus. Demultiplexing of reads and collapsing into UMI-guided consensus sequences were performed with migec v1.2.7. Using mixcr v2.1.11, UMI consensuses were aligned to TRA and TRB V and J templates and then assembled into clonotypes. Expanded or contracted clonotypes were those called significant by both edgeR and NoisET, with noise models trained on biological replicates. For edgeR calls, a false discovery rate-adjusted p below 0.01 and a log2 fold-change threshold of 1 were applied. PCA with hierarchical clustering of max-normalized trajectories of the 1000 most abundant clonotypes was used as exploratory dynamics analysis. Separately sequenced CD4+ and CD8+ repertoires were used to assign the CD4 or CD8 phenotype of responding clones. TCRdb's own reprocessing of the public reads used fastp at Q25 and MiXCR and kept productive beta chains. Rows are unified per CDR3 protein, each entry keeping the most common DNA and genes. TCRdb's processing, not the study's, gives the V and J calls here. For this sample the table gives 190,000 or so distinct CDR3 sequences, of which around 25% were detected only once. Clones ranked in the top ten supply roughly 10% of the sample.

Ficoll-Paque density gradient centrifugation was the method used to isolate PBMCs. This clonotype was seen ten or more times. Its antigen is currently not known. No base quality values were provided; no much bigger clone lies one nucleotide off. V drops 3 bases and J drops 2 bases, leaving 10 bases in between. As encoded in the germline V gene, CDR1 is KGHSH while CDR2 is LQKENI. The CDR3, from cysteine to phenylalanine, totals 14 residues. Just CDR3 DNA is preserved here, 42 bases in frame from base 1. This chain joins TRBV18 to TRBJ2-5, with a tentative D gene TRBD1 over 5 matching bases. The TCR originated in an adult woman who had mild COVID-19 (a few samples of this study predate the infection). The sample titles of this study are shuffled in the database, so cell type and time point are left out; the donor was told from shared clones. The sequencing input was PBMCs or a T cell subset sorted from them (not recorded which). The CDR3 reads CASSPVDRQETQYF. The nucleotides read TGTGCCAGCTCACCGGTTGACAGACAAGAGACCCAGTACTTC.